Presented here are 11 T cell receptor beta chains from one specimen sequenced in a study of Graves' ophthalmopathy and Graves' hyperthyroidism. TCR beta CDR3 regions were amplified from RNA transcripts. Second-round multiplex PCR came after first-round RT-PCR with HTBI primers. TCRdb re-called the multiplex PCR reads with MiXCR, one entry per CDR3 protein. The sample includes hundreds of thousands of distinct CDR3 sequences, 21% of them seen just once. Source material: peripheral blood. The receptors stem from a woman under 30 with stable Graves' hyperthyroidism.

The chain has TRBV27 and TRBJ2-7, with 10 bases matching TRBD2. This CDR3 is built from 15 residues. V was pared by 3 bases and J by 4 bases, with 6 bases of the junction left unmatched. The V gene's germline CDR1 is MNHEY and CDR2 SMNVEV (reference sequence). The CDR3 DNA reads TGTGCCAGCAGTTTTAGCGGGAGGTTCATATACGAGCAGTACTTC. Encoded protein: CASSFSGRFIYEQYF.

This clonotype has more than one count but fewer than ten. The chain carries TRBV11-1 and TRBJ2-2; D not certain. The CDR3 loop spans 16 amino acids. V was cut by 1 base and J by 2 bases, with 11 bases left in between. CDR1 and CDR2 (germline): SGHAT, FQDESV (reference sequence). The CDR3 nucleotides read TGTGCCAGCAGCTTAGGGATCGGAATTAACACCGGGGAGCTGTTTTTT. Encoded protein: CASSLGIGINTGELFF.

This clonotype was observed at least ten times. The V call is TRBV24-1, the J call TRBJ1-5; D is ambiguous. V lost 5 bases and J lost 3, with 7 bases in between. This CDR3 region has 13 residues. Germline values: CDR1 KGHDR, CDR2 SFDVKD. The CDR3 spells CATSVGDNQPQHF. The CDR3 DNA reads TGTGCCACCAGTGTAGGAGACAATCAGCCCCAGCATTTT.

Ten or more counts support this clonotype. This sequence joins TRBV28 and TRBJ2-2; 8 bases map to TRBD1. In germline, CDR1 is MDHEN, CDR2 SYDVKM. V shed 2 bases, J shed 2 bases, and the junction held 7 bases outside the gene matches. There are 17 residues in the CDR3. The CDR3, as DNA: TGTGCCAGCAGTTTAATTTGGGACAGGCAAAACACCGGGGAGCTGTTTTTT. This gives the protein CASSLIWDRQNTGELFF. Full variable domain (rest looked up from reference TRBV28 and TRBJ2-2): DVKVTQSSRYLVKRTGEKVFLECVQDMDHENMFWYRQDPGLGLRLIYFSYDVKMKEKGDIPEGYSVSREKKERFSLILESASTNQTSMYLCASSLIWDRQNTGELFFGEGSRLTVL.

This clonotype was picked up many times. The rearrangement links TRBV7-2 to TRBJ1-1; D is possibly TRBD1 (6 bases). The CDR3 consists of 12 residues. Trimming removed 3 bases at V and 11 bases at J, with 13 bases between. CDR1 is SGHTA and CDR2 is FQGNSA in the germline V gene. CDR3: CASSLGHLMAFF. In DNA, the CDR3 is TGTGCCAGCAGCTTGGGACACCTCATGGCTTTCTTT. Full variable domain (outside the CDR3, taken from reference TRBV7-2 and TRBJ1-1): GAGVSQSPSNKVTEKGKDVELRCDPISGHTALYWYRQSLGQGLEFLIYFQGNSAPDKSGLPSDRFSAERTGGSVSTLTIQRTQQEDSAVYLCASSLGHLMAFFGQGTRLTVV.

The sample holds many counts of this clonotype. The CDR3 DNA reads as TGTGCCAGCAATAAGGGGGCGGACACCGGGGAGCTGTTTTTT. Translating it yields CASNKGADTGELFF. The chain uses TRBV6-5 and TRBJ2-2, with 7 bases fitting TRBD1. In germline, CDR1 is MNHEY, CDR2 SVGAGI. V trimming: 7 bases; J trimming: 3 bases; junction bases outside the gene matches: 5. The length of the CDR3 is 14 residues.

This rearrangement joins TRBV30 to TRBJ1-2; D is ambiguous. This CDR3 spans 13 amino acids. V was trimmed by 4 bases and J by 5 bases, leaving 14 bases between them. CDR1 and CDR2 (germline): GTSNPN, SVGIG (reference sequence). CDR3: CAWTTALSYGYTF. The CDR3 DNA reads TGTGCCTGGACTACAGCGCTTTCATATGGCTACACCTTC.

This clonotype was seen at least ten times. The rearrangement links TRBV7-2 to TRBJ1-1; the D gene is possibly TRBD1 (6 bases). The V gene lost 5 bases and the J gene lost 6 bases, with 25 bases spanning the gap. The germline V gene has CDR1 SGHTA and CDR2 FQGNSA. The CDR3 sequence is 17 residues long. Here the CDR3 reads CASSRKTGPVMSSEAFF. The CDR3 coding sequence is TGTGCCAGCAGCCGCAAGACAGGACCCGTGATGTCATCTGAAGCTTTCTTT.

The sample holds many counts of this clonotype. The rearrangement links TRBV7-2 to TRBJ1-5; possible D gene TRBD1, 5 bases. The V gene's germline CDR1 is SGHTA and CDR2 FQGNSA. The CDR3 has 12 amino acids. V dropped 3 bases and J dropped 10 bases, with 10 bases sitting between them. The CDR3 loop is CASSFDQGPQHF. In DNA form, the CDR3 reads TGTGCCAGCAGCTTCGACCAGGGACCCCAGCATTTT.

This sequence joins TRBV27 and TRBJ1-1, with 8 positions matching TRBD1. The CDR3 sequence is 14 residues long. The germline V gene encodes CDR1 MNHEY and CDR2 SMNVEV (reference sequence). V was clipped by 10 bases and J by 7 bases; unmatched bases: 14. The CDR3 coding sequence is TGTGCCACCCGACAGGGGACGGGTATTTTTGAAGCTTTCTTT. Translation: CATRQGTGIFEAFF.

This clonotype was found a few times. The J gene is TRBJ2-5, the V gene TRBV7-8; 9 bases map to TRBD2. Germline V CDR1 and CDR2: SGHVS, FQNEAQ. J gave up 7 bases and V 1 base, and 7 bases lay outside the gene matches. The CDR3 is 15 amino acids. CDR3 in amino acids: CASSLGISGSGTQYF. The CDR3 DNA is TGTGCCAGCAGCTTAGGTATTAGCGGGAGCGGGACCCAGTACTTC.